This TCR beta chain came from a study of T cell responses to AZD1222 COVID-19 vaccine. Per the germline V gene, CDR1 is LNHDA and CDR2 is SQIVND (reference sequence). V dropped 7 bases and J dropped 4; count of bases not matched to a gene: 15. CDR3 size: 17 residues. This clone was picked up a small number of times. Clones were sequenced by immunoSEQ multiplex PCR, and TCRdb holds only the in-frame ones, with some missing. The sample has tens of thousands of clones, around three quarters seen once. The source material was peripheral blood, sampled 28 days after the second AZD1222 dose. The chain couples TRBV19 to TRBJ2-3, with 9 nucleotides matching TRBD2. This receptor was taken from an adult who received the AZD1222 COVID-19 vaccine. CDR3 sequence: CASIDRGLAGSADTQYF. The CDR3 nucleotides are TGTGCCAGTATCGACCGAGGGCTAGCGGGATCGGCAGATACGCAGTATTTT.